This T cell receptor (beta chain) came from a study of T cells in Graves' hyperthyroidism and ophthalmopathy. General observations from the study: Appearing also in blood were most of the thyroid clonotypes expanded above 0.001. A 13 V-J model separated ophthalmopathy from stable hyperthyroidism.

Trimming took off 0 bases at V and 7 bases at J, with 19 bases between the two ends. This CDR3 spans 16 amino acids. CDR1 and CDR2 from the germline V gene are SGHRS and YFSETQ. RNA transcripts served as the template for amplifying TCR beta CDR3 regions. With the HTBI primer set, the TCR CDR3 went through a first round of RT-PCR. TCRdb redid the calling of the multiplex PCR reads with MiXCR, one entry per CDR3 protein. The data contain 550,000 to 700,000 distinct CDR3 sequences, 46% of them singletons. For this clonotype: Its matching antigen is unknown. This is likely a read error, given that the CDR3 carries no conserved phenylalanine or tryptophan at its end.

V is TRBV5-1 and J is TRBJ1-1, with D possibly being TRBD1 (5 bases). Sequencing was done on a sample of peripheral blood or thyroid tissue (not recorded which). This clonotype was obtained from an adult woman with Graves' disease, either hyperthyroidism or ophthalmopathy (not recorded which). The CDR3 loop is CASSLGAWGVRREAFL. CDR3 nucleotide sequence: TGCGCCAGCAGCTTGGGTGCATGGGGGGTCCGACGTGAAGCTTTCCTT.